This T cell receptor beta chain was retrieved from a study of cytomegalovirus exposure and HLA in healthy donors. The PCR ran on 60 Vbeta and 13 Jbeta primers. Some clones are missing from TCRdb's copy, which holds only in-frame ones; the method was immunoSEQ multiplex PCR. This sample has around 120,000 clones; 75% to 85% occur once, and the top ten carry about 11%. Source material: PBMCs. This TCR was sampled from a male donor in good health and CMV-seropositive.

CDR3 sequence (DNA): TGTGCCAGCAGTGCCGGGGACTTAGCGGGTTTAAACAATGAGCAGTTCTTC. Translation: CASSAGDLAGLNNEQFF. The chain has TRBV28 and TRBJ2-1, with TRBD2 matching over 7 bases. Per germline, CDR1 MDHEN and CDR2 SYDVKM. The CDR3 extends over 17 amino acids. V shed 5 bases and J 5 bases; nucleotides not matched to a gene: 15.